This is a list of T cell receptor beta chains from one sample in a study of shared clonotypes between healthy human individuals. Measured with immunoSEQ multiplex PCR; TCRdb has only the in-frame clones, and not every one. The sample shows nearly 750,000 clones, around 70% of them seen only once. The sequencing input was memory CD4+ T cells sorted from blood. The receptors originated from a woman aged 30 to 39 in good health. Each CDR3 is given without its conserved first and last residue. Where a row states a size, it is once, few, many or the class of an expanded clone; other rows omit it.

CDR3aa: ASSLMAVASYEQY
abundance: NA
v_gene: TRBV14
j_gene: TRBJ2-7

CDR3aa: ASSLSSLYGYT
abundance: NA
v_gene: TRBV27
j_gene: TRBJ1-2

CDR3aa: ASSQDGGVVAGTGELF
abundance: NA
v_gene: TRBV5-4
j_gene: TRBJ2-2

CDR3aa: ASDPFRENSNQPQH
abundance: NA
v_gene: TRBV19
j_gene: TRBJ1-5

CDR3aa: ASSYSFHSSTDTQY
abundance: NA
v_gene: TRBV6-5
j_gene: TRBJ2-3

CDR3aa: ASSPGRRSSGNTIY
abundance: few
v_gene: TRBV5-6
j_gene: TRBJ1-3

CDR3aa: ASTRGGVDTEAF
abundance: NA
v_gene: TRBV10-2
j_gene: TRBJ1-1

CDR3aa: ASTNAHLAGKYEQY
abundance: NA
v_gene: TRBV27
j_gene: TRBJ2-7

CDR3aa: ASSWDLNSYNEQF
abundance: NA
v_gene: TRBV5-6
j_gene: TRBJ2-1

CDR3aa: ASSIAQRRNTGELF
abundance: NA
v_gene: TRBV19
j_gene: TRBJ2-2

CDR3aa: ASSLDEGRGYEQY
abundance: NA
v_gene: TRBV7-7
j_gene: TRBJ2-7

CDR3aa: ASSLATGLAGVTDTQY
abundance: NA
v_gene: TRBV5-1
j_gene: TRBJ2-3

CDR3aa: ASSRTGPLVYEQY
abundance: NA
v_gene: TRBV7-2
j_gene: TRBJ2-7

CDR3aa: ASSLRGQGAGKLF
abundance: NA
v_gene: TRBV11-2
j_gene: TRBJ1-4

CDR3aa: AWKASKGGELF
abundance: NA
v_gene: TRBV30
j_gene: TRBJ2-2

CDR3aa: ASSPRQGARGYT
abundance: NA
v_gene: TRBV18
j_gene: TRBJ1-2

CDR3aa: ASSLLWVRDGHEQF
abundance: NA
v_gene: TRBV5-1
j_gene: TRBJ2-1

CDR3aa: SVEAGRTETQY
abundance: NA
v_gene: TRBV29-1
j_gene: TRBJ2-5

CDR3aa: ASSLGPLSQPQH
abundance: once
v_gene: TRBV11-2
j_gene: TRBJ1-5

CDR3aa: ASSQVPGSGAAGYT
abundance: few
v_gene: TRBV4-1
j_gene: TRBJ1-2

CDR3aa: SGSGTNTDTQY
abundance: once
v_gene: TRBV29-1
j_gene: TRBJ2-3

CDR3aa: ASSRAGNEQY
abundance: NA
v_gene: TRBV11-2
j_gene: TRBJ2-7

CDR3aa: ASTAGGTNEKLF
abundance: NA
v_gene: TRBV6-6
j_gene: TRBJ1-4

CDR3aa: AITLTGGTSSYNEQF
abundance: NA
v_gene: TRBV5-4
j_gene: TRBJ2-1

CDR3aa: ASSVRMTGRVHEQY
abundance: NA
v_gene: TRBV2
j_gene: TRBJ2-7

CDR3aa: ASSLVGGPFDEQF
abundance: NA
v_gene: TRBV7-9
j_gene: TRBJ2-1

CDR3aa: ASAPMNTGELF
abundance: NA
v_gene: TRBV6-6
j_gene: TRBJ2-2

CDR3aa: ATSPTSGRYYEQY
abundance: NA
v_gene: TRBV15
j_gene: TRBJ2-7

CDR3aa: ASSLAGDKRHYGYT
abundance: few
v_gene: TRBV7-8
j_gene: TRBJ1-2

CDR3aa: ASSKAEHYEQY
abundance: NA
v_gene: TRBV11-1
j_gene: TRBJ2-7

CDR3aa: ASSAEVYGYT
abundance: NA
v_gene: TRBV2
j_gene: TRBJ1-2

CDR3aa: ATSRAGTGGNQPQH
abundance: NA
v_gene: TRBV15
j_gene: TRBJ1-5

CDR3aa: ASNPQGLSGNTIY
abundance: NA
v_gene: TRBV5-4
j_gene: TRBJ1-3

CDR3aa: ASSYSGMEVNTEAF
abundance: NA
v_gene: TRBV6-5
j_gene: TRBJ1-1

CDR3aa: ASSVDRGWETQY
abundance: NA
v_gene: TRBV7-2
j_gene: TRBJ2-5

CDR3aa: ASSLTRDTDTQY
abundance: NA
v_gene: TRBV7-3
j_gene: TRBJ2-3

CDR3aa: ASRMMNTEAF
abundance: NA
v_gene: TRBV27
j_gene: TRBJ1-1

CDR3aa: ASSFQGASYEQY
abundance: NA
v_gene: TRBV11-2
j_gene: TRBJ2-7

CDR3aa: ASSGTNQETQY
abundance: NA
v_gene: TRBV9
j_gene: TRBJ2-5

CDR3aa: AIKAPNSGANVLT
abundance: NA
v_gene: TRBV10-3
j_gene: TRBJ2-6

CDR3aa: ASSAGLAGKETQY
abundance: once
v_gene: TRBV19
j_gene: TRBJ2-5

CDR3aa: ASSPIRNTDTQY
abundance: NA
v_gene: TRBV18
j_gene: TRBJ2-3

CDR3aa: ASSYSGTSGRETQY
abundance: many
v_gene: TRBV11-1
j_gene: TRBJ2-5

CDR3aa: ASSPGGLTNTGELF
abundance: NA
v_gene: TRBV5-4
j_gene: TRBJ2-2

CDR3aa: ASSLGVGDRTDTQY
abundance: NA
v_gene: TRBV7-6
j_gene: TRBJ2-3

CDR3aa: ASSPGQGGTSGYNEQF
abundance: NA
v_gene: TRBV7-2
j_gene: TRBJ2-1

CDR3aa: ASAKLAVTDTQY
abundance: once
v_gene: TRBV7-7
j_gene: TRBJ2-3

CDR3aa: SASSYNEQF
abundance: NA
v_gene: TRBV20-1
j_gene: TRBJ2-1

CDR3aa: ASSSQTGGYFGGTDTQY
abundance: NA
v_gene: TRBV19
j_gene: TRBJ2-3

CDR3aa: ASTPPSGGLSGNTIY
abundance: once
v_gene: TRBV28
j_gene: TRBJ1-3

CDR3aa: ASSESEGGGTGELF
abundance: NA
v_gene: TRBV10-1
j_gene: TRBJ2-2

CDR3aa: ASSPQGPGTSGRGEQF
abundance: once
v_gene: TRBV19
j_gene: TRBJ2-1

CDR3aa: ASSQDGGRLYNEQF
abundance: NA
v_gene: TRBV4-2
j_gene: TRBJ2-1

CDR3aa: ASTRRAGTGELF
abundance: NA
v_gene: TRBV7-9
j_gene: TRBJ2-2

CDR3aa: ASSKRGRQGAGEAF
abundance: NA
v_gene: TRBV21-1
j_gene: TRBJ1-1

CDR3aa: ASSLKGTQPQH
abundance: NA
v_gene: TRBV28
j_gene: TRBJ1-5

CDR3aa: ASSIGTSDTQY
abundance: NA
v_gene: TRBV19
j_gene: TRBJ2-3